This note documents a single TCR beta chain sequence. The target antigen is unknown. Sequencing templates came from extracted RNA that was reverse transcribed into cDNA. Here immunoSEQ multiplex PCR was the method, and the copy in TCRdb shows in-frame clones only, minus some. The sample carries more than 90,000 clones, roughly two fifths recorded once. The record originates from a study of CD8+ T cells in alopecia areata. Study-level background: Tofacitinib was taken orally by treated patients, and the dose was 5 to 10 mg twice daily. Tofacitinib therapy lasting 6 to 18 months was followed by 6 months off drug.

Study-level points and caveats: Scalp sample sequencing also detects resident alphabeta T cells of normal skin. Clarity of TCR sharing across patients fell short of that in mice, possibly HLA-related.

CDR3 length: 14 amino acids. The V segment lost 4 bases and the J segment 3 bases; nucleotides outside the gene matches: 4. Germline V CDR1 and CDR2: SGHRS, YFSETQ. The chain recombines TRBV5-1 with TRBJ2-3; TRBD1 aligns across 8 bases. The TCR originated in a human donor with alopecia areata. The sequencing input was CD4+ T cells sorted from blood. The CDR3 region has the DNA TGCGCCAGCAGCGGGCAGGGGGCGACAGATACGCAGTATTTT. It specifies CASSGQGATDTQYF.